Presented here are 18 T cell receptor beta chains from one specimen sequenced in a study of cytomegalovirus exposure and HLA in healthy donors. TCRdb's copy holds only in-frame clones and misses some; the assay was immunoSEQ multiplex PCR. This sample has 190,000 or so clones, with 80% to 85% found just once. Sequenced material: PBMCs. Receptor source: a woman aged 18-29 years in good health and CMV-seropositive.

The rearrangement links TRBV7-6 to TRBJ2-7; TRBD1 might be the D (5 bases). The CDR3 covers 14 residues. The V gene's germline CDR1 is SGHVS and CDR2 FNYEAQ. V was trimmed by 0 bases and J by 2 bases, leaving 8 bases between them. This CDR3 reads CASSLATGTYEQYF. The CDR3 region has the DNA TGTGCCAGCAGCTTAGCAACAGGTACCTACGAGCAGTACTTC.

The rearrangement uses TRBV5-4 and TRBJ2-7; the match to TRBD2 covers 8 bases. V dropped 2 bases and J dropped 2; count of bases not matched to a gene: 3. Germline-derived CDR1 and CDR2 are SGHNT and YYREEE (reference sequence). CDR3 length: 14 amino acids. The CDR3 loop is CASSFGSGAYEQYF. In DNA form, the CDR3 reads TGTGCCAGCAGCTTCGGTAGCGGGGCCTACGAGCAGTACTTC.

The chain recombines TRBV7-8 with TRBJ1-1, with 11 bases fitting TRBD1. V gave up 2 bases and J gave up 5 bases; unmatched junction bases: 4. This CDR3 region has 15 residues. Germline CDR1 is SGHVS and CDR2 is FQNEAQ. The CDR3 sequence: CASSLFGQGATEAFF. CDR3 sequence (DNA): TGTGCCAGCAGCTTATTTGGACAGGGGGCAACTGAAGCTTTCTTT.

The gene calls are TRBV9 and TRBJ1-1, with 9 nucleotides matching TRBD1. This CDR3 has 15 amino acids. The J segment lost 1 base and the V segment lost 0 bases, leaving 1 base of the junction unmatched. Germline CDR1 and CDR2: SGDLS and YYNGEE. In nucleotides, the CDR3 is TGTGCCAGCAGCGTAGGACAGGGGGGGAACACTGAAGCTTTCTTT. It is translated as CASSVGQGGNTEAFF.

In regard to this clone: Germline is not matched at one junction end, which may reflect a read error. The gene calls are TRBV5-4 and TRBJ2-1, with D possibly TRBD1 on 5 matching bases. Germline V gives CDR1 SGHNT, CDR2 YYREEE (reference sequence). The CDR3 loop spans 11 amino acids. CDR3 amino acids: CASSLDNEQFF. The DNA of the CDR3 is TGTGCCAGCAGCCTGGACAACGAGCAGTTCTTC.

CDR3 in amino acids: CASSLAASGTDTQYF. The CDR3 coding sequence is TGTGCCAGCAGCTTAGCAGCTAGCGGCACAGATACGCAGTATTTT. V is TRBV7-9 and J is TRBJ2-3; perhaps TRBD2 as D (6 bases). V shed 0 bases and J shed 1 base, with 8 bases lying between them. Germline V gene sequence: CDR1 SEHNR, CDR2 FQNEAQ (reference sequence). This CDR3 region has 15 residues.

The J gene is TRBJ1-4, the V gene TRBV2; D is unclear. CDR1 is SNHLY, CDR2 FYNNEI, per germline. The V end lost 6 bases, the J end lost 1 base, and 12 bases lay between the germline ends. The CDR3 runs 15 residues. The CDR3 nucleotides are TGTGCCAGCAGATCGGAAGCGGGAACTAATGAAAAACTGTTTTTT. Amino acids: CASRSEAGTNEKLFF.

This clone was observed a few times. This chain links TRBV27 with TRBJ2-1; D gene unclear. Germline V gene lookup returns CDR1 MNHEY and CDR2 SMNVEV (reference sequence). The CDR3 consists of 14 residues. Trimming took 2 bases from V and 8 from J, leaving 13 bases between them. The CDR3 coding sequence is TGTGCCAGCAGTTTAGGGCTCCCCTTAGATGAGCAGTTCTTC. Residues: CASSLGLPLDEQFF.

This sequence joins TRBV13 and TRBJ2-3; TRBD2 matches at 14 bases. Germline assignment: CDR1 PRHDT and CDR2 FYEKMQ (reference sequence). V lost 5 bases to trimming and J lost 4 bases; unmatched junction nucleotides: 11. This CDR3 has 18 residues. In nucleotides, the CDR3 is TGTGCCAGCAGCCCAGACTTAGGACTAGCGGGGGGCCCAGATACGCAGTATTTT. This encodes CASSPDLGLAGGPDTQYF.

CDR3 coding DNA: TGTGCCAGCAGCGTAGATACAGGGGGAGTTAGTGAGCAGTTCTTC. Translating it yields CASSVDTGGVSEQFF. The gene calls are TRBV9 and TRBJ2-1; 8 positions match TRBD1. CDR3 length: 15 residues. The germline V gene has CDR1 SGDLS and CDR2 YYNGEE. The V gene end was trimmed by 0 bases and the J gene end by 9 bases; junction bases not matched to a gene: 8. Complete variable domain (other parts from reference TRBV9 and TRBJ2-1): DSGVTQTPKHLITATGQRVTLRCSPRSGDLSVYWYQQSLDQGLQFLIQYYNGEERAKGNILERFSAQQFPDLHSELNLSSLELGDSALYFCASSVDTGGVSEQFFGPGTRLTVL.

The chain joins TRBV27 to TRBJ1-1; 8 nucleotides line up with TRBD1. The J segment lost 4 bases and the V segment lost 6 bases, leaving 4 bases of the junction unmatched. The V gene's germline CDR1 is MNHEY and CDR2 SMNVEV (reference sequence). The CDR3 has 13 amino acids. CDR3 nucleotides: TGTGCCAGCAGACGACAGGGGTTCACTGAAGCTTTCTTT. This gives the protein CASRRQGFTEAFF.

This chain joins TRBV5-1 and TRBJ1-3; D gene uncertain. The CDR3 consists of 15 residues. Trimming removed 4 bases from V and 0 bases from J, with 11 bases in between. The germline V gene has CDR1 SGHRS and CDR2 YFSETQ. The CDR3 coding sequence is TGCGCCAGCAGCCCCGGACGGGACTCTGGAAACACCATATATTTT. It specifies CASSPGRDSGNTIYF.

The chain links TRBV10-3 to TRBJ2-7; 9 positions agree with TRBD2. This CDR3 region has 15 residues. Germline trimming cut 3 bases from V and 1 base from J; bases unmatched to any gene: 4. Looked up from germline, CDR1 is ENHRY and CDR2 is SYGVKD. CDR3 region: CAISDASGASYEQYF. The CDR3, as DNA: TGTGCCATCAGTGATGCTAGCGGGGCTTCCTACGAGCAGTACTTC.

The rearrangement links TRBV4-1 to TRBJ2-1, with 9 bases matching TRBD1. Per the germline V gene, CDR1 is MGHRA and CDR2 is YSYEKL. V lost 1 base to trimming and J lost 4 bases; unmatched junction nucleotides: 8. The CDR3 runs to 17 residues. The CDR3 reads CASSQARLGTGYNEQFF. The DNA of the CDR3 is TGCGCCAGCAGCCAAGCTAGGCTCGGGACAGGGTACAATGAGCAGTTCTTC.

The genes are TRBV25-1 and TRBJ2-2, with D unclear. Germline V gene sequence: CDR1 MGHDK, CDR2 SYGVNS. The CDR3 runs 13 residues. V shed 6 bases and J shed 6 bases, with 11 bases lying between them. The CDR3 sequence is CASRSVGPGELFF. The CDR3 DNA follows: TGTGCCAGCAGATCGGTCGGTCCCGGGGAGCTGTTTTTT.

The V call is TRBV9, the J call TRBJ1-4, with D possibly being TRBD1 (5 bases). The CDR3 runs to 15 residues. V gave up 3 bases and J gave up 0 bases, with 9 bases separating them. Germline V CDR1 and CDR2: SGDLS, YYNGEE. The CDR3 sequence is CASSATGATNEKLFF. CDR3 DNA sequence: TGTGCCAGCAGCGCCACAGGCGCAACTAATGAAAAACTGTTTTTT.

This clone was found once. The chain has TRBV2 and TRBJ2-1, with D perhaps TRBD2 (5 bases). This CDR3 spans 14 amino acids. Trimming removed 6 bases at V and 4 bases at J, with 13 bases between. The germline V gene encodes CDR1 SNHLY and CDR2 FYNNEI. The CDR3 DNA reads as TGTGCCAGCAGACTGGACTCCACATACAATGAGCAGTTCTTC. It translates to CASRLDSTYNEQFF.

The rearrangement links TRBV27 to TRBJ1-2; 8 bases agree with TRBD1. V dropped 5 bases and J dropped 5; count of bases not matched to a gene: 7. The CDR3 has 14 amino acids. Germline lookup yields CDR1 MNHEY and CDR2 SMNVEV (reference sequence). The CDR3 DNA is TGTGCCAGCAGTCTAGTAGGGACAGGATATGGCTACACCTTC. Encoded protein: CASSLVGTGYGYTF.